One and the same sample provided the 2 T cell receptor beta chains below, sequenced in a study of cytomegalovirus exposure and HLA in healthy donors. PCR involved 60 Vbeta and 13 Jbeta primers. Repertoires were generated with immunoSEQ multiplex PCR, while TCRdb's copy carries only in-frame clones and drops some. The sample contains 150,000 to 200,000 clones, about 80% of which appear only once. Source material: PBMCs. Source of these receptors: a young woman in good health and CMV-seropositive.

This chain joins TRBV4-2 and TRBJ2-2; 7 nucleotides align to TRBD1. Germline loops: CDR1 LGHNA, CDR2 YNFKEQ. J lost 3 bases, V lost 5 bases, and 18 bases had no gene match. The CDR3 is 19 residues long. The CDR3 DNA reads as TGTGCCAGCAGCTTCCCCACCCCATACGACAGGGAACACACCGGGGAGCTGTTTTTT. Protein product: CASSFPTPYDREHTGELFF.

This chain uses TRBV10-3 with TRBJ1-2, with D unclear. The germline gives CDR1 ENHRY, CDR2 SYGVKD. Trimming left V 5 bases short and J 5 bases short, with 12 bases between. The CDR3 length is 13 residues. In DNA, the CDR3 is TGTGCCATCAGTTCTCGGGGTGGGTATGGCTACACCTTC. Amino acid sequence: CAISSRGGYGYTF.